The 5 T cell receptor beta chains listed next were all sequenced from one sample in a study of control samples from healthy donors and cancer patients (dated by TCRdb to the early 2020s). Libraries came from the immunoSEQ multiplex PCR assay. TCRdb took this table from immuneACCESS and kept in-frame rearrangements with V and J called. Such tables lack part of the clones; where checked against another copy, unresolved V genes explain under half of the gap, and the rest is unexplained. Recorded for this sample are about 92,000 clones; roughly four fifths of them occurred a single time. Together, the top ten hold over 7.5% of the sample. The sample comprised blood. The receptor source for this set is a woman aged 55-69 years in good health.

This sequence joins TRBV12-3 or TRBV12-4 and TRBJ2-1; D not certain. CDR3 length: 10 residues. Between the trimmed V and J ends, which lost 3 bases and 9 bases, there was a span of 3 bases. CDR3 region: CASSFGEQFF. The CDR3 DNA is TGTGCCAGCAGTTTCGGTGAGCAGTTCTTC.

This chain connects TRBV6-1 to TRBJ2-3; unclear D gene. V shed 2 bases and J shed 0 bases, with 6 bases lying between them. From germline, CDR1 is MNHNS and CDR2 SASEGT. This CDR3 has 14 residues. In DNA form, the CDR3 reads TGTGCCAGCAGTGAACTCTTTAGCACAGATACGCAGTATTTT. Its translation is CASSELFSTDTQYF.

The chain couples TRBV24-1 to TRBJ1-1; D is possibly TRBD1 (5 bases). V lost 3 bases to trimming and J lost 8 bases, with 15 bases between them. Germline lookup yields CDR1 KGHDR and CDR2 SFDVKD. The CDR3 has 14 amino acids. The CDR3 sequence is CATSDPLRGSEAFF. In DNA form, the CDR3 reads TGTGCCACCAGTGATCCCTTGCGGGGCTCGGAAGCTTTCTTT.

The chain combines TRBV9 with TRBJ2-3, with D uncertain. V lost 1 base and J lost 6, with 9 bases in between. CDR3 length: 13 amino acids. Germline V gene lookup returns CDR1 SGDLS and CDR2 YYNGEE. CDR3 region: CASSVSPADTQYF. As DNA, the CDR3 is TGTGCCAGCAGCGTATCTCCAGCGGATACGCAGTATTTT.

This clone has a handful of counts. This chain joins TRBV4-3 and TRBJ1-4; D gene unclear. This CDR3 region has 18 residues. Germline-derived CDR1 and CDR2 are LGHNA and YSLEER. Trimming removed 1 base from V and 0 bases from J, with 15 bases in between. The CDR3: CASSQGAVLGATNEKLFF. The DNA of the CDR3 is TGCGCCAGCAGCCAAGGGGCCGTCCTAGGAGCAACTAATGAAAAACTGTTTTTT.